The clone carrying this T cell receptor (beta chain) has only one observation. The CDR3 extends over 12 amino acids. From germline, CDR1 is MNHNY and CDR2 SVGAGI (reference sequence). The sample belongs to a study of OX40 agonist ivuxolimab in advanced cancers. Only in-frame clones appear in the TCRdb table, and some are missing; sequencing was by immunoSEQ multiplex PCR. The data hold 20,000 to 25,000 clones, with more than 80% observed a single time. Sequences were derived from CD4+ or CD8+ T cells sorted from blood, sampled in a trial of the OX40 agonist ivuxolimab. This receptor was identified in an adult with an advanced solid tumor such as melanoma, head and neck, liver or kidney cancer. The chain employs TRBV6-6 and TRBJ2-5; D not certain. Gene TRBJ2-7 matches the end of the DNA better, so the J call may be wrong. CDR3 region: CASSLASYEQYF. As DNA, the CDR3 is TGTGCCAGCAGCCTTGCCTCCTACGAGCAGTACTTC.